This TCR beta chain is from a study of blood T cell repertoires in COVID-19. Study in general: The United States, Italy and Spain were the sources of the acute and convalescent COVID-19 samples. PBMCs, B-cell-depleted T cells, or T cells were the source of the cDNA or gDNA that made up the material.

Per the authors' pipeline: How many nucleated cells were present was estimated from reference gene primer amplification. Clones were sequenced by immunoSEQ multiplex PCR, and TCRdb holds only the in-frame ones, with some missing. Clone size and the V and J calls come from that table; the DNA yielded D and trimming. The table lists around 50,000 clones, 65% to 90% of them singletons, with under 3% in the top ten. The CDR3 covers 15 residues. V trimming: 2 bases; J trimming: 7 bases; junction bases outside the gene matches: 4. CDR1 is SGHRS and CDR2 is YFSETQ in the germline V gene. The chain employs TRBV5-1 and TRBJ2-2, with 11 bases identical to TRBD1. The source material was peripheral blood. The origin of this receptor is a woman of 80 years or more with acute or convalescent COVID-19. CDR3 DNA sequence: TGCGCCAGCAGCTTCGGACAGGGGGCGGTCGGGGAGCTGTTTTTT. It translates to CASSFGQGAVGELFF.